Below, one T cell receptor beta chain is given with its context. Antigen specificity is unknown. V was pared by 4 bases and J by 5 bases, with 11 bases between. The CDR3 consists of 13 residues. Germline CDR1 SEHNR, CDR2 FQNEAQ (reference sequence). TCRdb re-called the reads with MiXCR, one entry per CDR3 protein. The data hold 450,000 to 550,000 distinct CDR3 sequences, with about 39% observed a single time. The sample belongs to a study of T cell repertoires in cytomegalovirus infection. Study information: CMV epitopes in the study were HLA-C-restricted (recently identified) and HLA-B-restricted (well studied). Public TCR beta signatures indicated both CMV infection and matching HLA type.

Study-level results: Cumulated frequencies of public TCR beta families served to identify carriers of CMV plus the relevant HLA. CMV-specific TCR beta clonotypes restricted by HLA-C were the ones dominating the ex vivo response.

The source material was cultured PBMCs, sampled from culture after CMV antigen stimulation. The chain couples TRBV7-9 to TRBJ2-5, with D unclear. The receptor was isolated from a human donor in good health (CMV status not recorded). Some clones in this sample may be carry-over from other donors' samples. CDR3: CASSSPLRETQYF. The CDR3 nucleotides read TGTGCCAGCAGCTCGCCCTTACGGGAGACCCAGTACTTC.